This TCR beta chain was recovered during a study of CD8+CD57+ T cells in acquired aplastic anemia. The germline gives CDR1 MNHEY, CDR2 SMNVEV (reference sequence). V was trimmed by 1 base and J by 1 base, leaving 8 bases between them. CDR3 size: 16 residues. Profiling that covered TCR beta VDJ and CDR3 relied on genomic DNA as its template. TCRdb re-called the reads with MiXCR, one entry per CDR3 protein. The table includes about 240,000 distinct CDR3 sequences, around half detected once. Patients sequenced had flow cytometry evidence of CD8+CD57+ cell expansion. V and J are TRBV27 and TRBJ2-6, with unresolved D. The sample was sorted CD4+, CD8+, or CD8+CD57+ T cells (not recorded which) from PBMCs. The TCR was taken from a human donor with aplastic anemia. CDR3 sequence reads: CASSLLGMSGANVLTF. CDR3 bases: TGTGCCAGCAGTTTATTGGGGATGTCTGGGGCCAACGTCCTGACTTTC.